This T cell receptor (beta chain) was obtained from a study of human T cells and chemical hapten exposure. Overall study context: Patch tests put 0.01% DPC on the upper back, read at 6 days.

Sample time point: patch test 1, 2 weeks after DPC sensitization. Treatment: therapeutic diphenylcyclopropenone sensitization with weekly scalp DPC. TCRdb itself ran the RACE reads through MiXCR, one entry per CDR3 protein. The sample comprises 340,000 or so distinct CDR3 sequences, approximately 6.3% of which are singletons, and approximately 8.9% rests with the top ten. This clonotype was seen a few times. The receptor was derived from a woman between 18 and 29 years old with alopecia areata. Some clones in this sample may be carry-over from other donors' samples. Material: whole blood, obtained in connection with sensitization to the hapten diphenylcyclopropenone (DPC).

As DNA, the CDR3 is TGCAGTGCTAGATTGGGGGCAGGTGAAAAACTGTTTTTT. Its protein product is CSARLGAGEKLFF. The rearrangement joins TRBV20-1 to TRBJ1-4; D may be TRBD1 (6 bases). V lost 2 bases and J lost 7, with 11 bases in between. The CDR3 spans 13 residues. CDR1 is DFQATT, CDR2 SNEGSKA, per germline (reference sequence).